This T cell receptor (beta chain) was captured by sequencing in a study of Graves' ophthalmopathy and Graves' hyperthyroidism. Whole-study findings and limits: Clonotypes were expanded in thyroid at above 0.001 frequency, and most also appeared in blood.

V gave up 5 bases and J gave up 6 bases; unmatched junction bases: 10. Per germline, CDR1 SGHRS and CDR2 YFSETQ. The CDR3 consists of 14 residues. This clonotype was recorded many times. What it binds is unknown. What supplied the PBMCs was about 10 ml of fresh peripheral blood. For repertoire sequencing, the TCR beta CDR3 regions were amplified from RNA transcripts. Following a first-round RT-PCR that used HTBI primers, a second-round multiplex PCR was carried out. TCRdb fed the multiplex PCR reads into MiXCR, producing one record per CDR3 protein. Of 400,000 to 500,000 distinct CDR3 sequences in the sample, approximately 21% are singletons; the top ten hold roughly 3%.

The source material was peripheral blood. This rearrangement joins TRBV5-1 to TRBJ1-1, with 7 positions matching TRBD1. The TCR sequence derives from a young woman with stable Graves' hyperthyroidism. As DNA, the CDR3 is TGCGCCAGCAGATCGACAGGGAACATACCTGAAGCTTTCTTT. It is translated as CASRSTGNIPEAFF.